This T cell receptor beta chain was recovered during a study of metastatic and nonmetastatic thyroid tumors. On the study more broadly: Repertoire comparison spanned blood and tumor or nodule tissue of malignant and benign thyroid patients. General study findings and limits: Reportedly, malignant thyroid tumors had significantly higher TCR beta diversity than benign nodules, in blood and tumor.

In its sample, this clone was seen many times. What it binds is unknown. As originally analysed: Differences in CDR3 between clinicopathological groups were drawn on to build a classifier intended to discriminate distant-metastatic papillary thyroid cancer patients. With MiXCR, TCRdb reprocessed the PCR reads. TCRdb, not the original authors, processed these V and J calls. The table has 26,000 or so clones, about 15% seen once. Each patient came to thyroid surgery without any prior treatment (of any kind). The source is a female donor with papillary thyroid cancer or a benign thyroid nodule (not recorded which). Some clones in this sample may be carry-over from other donors' samples. Sequenced sample: blood.

In DNA form, the CDR3 reads TGTGCCAGTAGTATAGGAACTAGCGGGACTATTTATACGCAGTATTTT. Its translation is CASSIGTSGTIYTQYF. V and J are TRBV19 and TRBJ2-3; 10 bases are a match to TRBD2. Germline V CDR1 and CDR2: LNHDA, SQIVND (reference sequence). CDR3 length equals 16 residues. The trim removed 1 base at V and 7 bases at J, leaving 8 bases unmatched.